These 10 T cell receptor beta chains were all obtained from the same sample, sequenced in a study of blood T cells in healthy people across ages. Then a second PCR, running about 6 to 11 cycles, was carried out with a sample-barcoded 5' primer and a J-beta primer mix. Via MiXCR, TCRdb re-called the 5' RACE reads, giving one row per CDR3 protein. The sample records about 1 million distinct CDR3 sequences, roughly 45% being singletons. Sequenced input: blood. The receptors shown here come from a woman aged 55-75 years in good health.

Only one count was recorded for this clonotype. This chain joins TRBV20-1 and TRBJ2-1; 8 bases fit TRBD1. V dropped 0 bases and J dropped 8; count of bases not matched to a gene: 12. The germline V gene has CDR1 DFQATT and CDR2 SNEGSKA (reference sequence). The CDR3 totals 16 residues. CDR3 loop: CSARDTSRGRIYEQFF. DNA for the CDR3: TGCAGTGCTAGAGATACATCCAGGGGGCGTATCTATGAGCAGTTCTTC.

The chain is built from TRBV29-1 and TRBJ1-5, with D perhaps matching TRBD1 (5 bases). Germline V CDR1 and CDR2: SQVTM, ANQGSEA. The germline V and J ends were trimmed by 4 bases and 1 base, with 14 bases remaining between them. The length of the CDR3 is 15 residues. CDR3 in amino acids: CSVGSGSGSNQPQHF. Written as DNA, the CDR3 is TGCAGCGTTGGATCAGGGAGTGGGAGCAATCAGCCCCAGCATTTT.

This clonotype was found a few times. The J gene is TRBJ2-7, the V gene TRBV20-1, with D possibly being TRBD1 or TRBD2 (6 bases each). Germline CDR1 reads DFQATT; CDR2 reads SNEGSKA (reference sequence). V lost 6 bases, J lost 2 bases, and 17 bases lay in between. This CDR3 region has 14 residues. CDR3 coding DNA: TGCAGTGCAACCGGGGGCGGCCCTGCCTACGAGCAGTACTTC. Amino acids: CSATGGGPAYEQYF.

CDR3 protein: CSASSGSGDEQYF. The CDR3 nucleotides are TGCAGTGCTAGTAGCGGGAGCGGCGATGAGCAGTACTTC. The chain is built from TRBV20-1 and TRBJ2-7, with 9 bases that match TRBD2. Per germline, CDR1 DFQATT and CDR2 SNEGSKA (reference sequence). The CDR3 sequence is 13 residues long. V was clipped by 3 bases and J by 7 bases; unmatched bases: 7.

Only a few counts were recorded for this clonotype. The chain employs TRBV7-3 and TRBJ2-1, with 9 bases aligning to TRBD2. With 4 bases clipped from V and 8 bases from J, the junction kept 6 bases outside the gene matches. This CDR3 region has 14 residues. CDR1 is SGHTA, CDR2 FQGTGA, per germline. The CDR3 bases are TGTGCCAGCAGCTCCTCACTAGCGGGCGATGAGCAGTTCTTC. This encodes CASSSSLAGDEQFF.

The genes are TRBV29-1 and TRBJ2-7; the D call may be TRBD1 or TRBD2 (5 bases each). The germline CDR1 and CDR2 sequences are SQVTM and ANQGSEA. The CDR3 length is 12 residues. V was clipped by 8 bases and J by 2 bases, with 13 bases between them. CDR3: CSTRDGPYEQYF. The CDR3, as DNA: TGCAGCACTCGGGACGGCCCCTACGAGCAGTACTTC.

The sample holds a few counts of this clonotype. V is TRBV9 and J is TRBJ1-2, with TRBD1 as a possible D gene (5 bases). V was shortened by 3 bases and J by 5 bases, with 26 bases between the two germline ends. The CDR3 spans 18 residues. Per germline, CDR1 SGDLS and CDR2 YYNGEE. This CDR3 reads CASSEGLDTRGVGYGYTF. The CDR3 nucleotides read TGTGCCAGCAGCGAGGGATTGGACACAAGGGGAGTTGGGTATGGCTACACCTTC.

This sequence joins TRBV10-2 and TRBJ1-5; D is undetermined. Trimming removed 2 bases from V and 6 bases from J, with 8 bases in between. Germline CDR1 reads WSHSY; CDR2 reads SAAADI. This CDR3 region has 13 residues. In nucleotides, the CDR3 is TGCGCCAGCAGTGAGGGTCCGGGTCAGCCCCAGCATTTT. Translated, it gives CASSEGPGQPQHF.

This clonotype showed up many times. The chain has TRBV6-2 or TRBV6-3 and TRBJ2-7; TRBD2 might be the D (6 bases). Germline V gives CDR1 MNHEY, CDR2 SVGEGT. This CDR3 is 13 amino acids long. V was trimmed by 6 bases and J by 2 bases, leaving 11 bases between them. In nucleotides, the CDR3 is TGTGCCAGCAGGGGGACTGGAACCTACGAGCAGTACTTC. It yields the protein CASRGTGTYEQYF.

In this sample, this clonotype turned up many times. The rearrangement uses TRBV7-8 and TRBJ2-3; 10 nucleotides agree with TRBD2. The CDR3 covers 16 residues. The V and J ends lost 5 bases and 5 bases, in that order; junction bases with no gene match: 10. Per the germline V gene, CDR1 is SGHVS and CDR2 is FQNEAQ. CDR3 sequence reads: CASSDPLAGVRDTQYF. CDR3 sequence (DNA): TGTGCCAGCAGCGACCCCCTAGCGGGAGTCAGAGATACGCAGTATTTT.